Listed below are T cell receptor beta chains from one sample, sequenced in a study of neurological immune-mediated disorders. TCRdb used MiXCR to reprocess the 5' RACE reads, holding one entry per CDR3 protein. The repertoire consists of some 35,000 distinct CDR3 sequences, with approximately 10% occurring once and the leading ten covering just under 4%. Material: CD4+ T cells from blood. These receptors were taken from a woman between 25 and 40 years old with HTLV-1-associated myelopathy (HAM/TSP). The CDR3 runs from the conserved cysteine through the conserved F or W.

j_gene: TRBJ1-1
v_gene: TRBV5-1
CDR3aa: CASSLNTGTGATEAFF

j_gene: TRBJ2-3
v_gene: TRBV20-1
CDR3aa: CSARQGATDTQYF

j_gene: TRBJ2-1
v_gene: TRBV2
CDR3aa: CASRRGTGRMEQFF

j_gene: TRBJ2-7
v_gene: TRBV6-5
CDR3aa: CASSYSSARQGAREQYF

j_gene: TRBJ1-1
v_gene: TRBV7-8
CDR3aa: CASSQNTEAFF

j_gene: TRBJ2-7
v_gene: TRBV20-1
CDR3aa: CSARDQEGTYEQYF

j_gene: TRBJ2-1
v_gene: TRBV7-2
CDR3aa: CASSQGQVPYNEQFF

j_gene: TRBJ2-3
v_gene: TRBV11-2
CDR3aa: CASKGTSGRILTDTQYF

j_gene: TRBJ1-3
v_gene: TRBV10-3
CDR3aa: CAISQPGRAPDTIYF

j_gene: TRBJ1-4
v_gene: TRBV5-1
CDR3aa: CASSLGQQATNEKLFF

j_gene: TRBJ2-2
v_gene: TRBV20-1
CDR3aa: CSARTGPGELFF

j_gene: TRBJ2-1
v_gene: TRBV5-1
CDR3aa: CASSYFSIQGGAARNEQFF

j_gene: TRBJ1-5
v_gene: TRBV5-1
CDR3aa: CASSGGQAGQPQHF

j_gene: TRBJ1-4
v_gene: TRBV9
CDR3aa: CASSVGTEEKLFF

j_gene: TRBJ1-1
v_gene: TRBV20-1
CDR3aa: CSARPDRVVVRAFF

j_gene: TRBJ2-3
v_gene: TRBV7-3
CDR3aa: CASSSGSDTQYF

j_gene: TRBJ2-6
v_gene: TRBV5-5
CDR3aa: CASSSIGSGANVLTF

j_gene: TRBJ2-2
v_gene: TRBV6-6
CDR3aa: CASSLGQGDTGELFF

j_gene: TRBJ1-1
v_gene: TRBV10-2
CDR3aa: CASRKERGLNTEAFF

j_gene: TRBJ1-1
v_gene: TRBV5-1
CDR3aa: CASSLQDKIMNTEAFF

j_gene: TRBJ2-1
v_gene: TRBV5-4
CDR3aa: CASSPYRDHEQFF

j_gene: TRBJ1-6
v_gene: TRBV19
CDR3aa: CATGTARSSYNSPLHF

j_gene: TRBJ2-2
v_gene: TRBV6-5
CDR3aa: CASSYRQGGWTGELFF

j_gene: TRBJ1-3
v_gene: TRBV20-1
CDR3aa: CSAPGPPDGNTIYF

j_gene: TRBJ1-2
v_gene: TRBV20-1
CDR3aa: CSAPTGVGAYGYTF

j_gene: TRBJ1-2
v_gene: TRBV7-9
CDR3aa: CASSLSGGYTF

j_gene: TRBJ1-1
v_gene: TRBV7-9
CDR3aa: CASSLEGNTEAFF

j_gene: TRBJ1-6
v_gene: TRBV6-5
CDR3aa: CASSYGGARKNSPLHF

j_gene: TRBJ2-6
v_gene: TRBV7-8
CDR3aa: CASSRDGAGANVLTF

j_gene: TRBJ2-2
v_gene: TRBV10-3
CDR3aa: CAISPVGNTGELFF

j_gene: TRBJ1-1
v_gene: TRBV18
CDR3aa: CASSPRAGNTEAFF

j_gene: TRBJ2-7
v_gene: TRBV5-6
CDR3aa: CASSIRVTGTPYEQYF

j_gene: TRBJ2-7
v_gene: TRBV10-3
CDR3aa: CAISEPNQGGRGRYEQYF